The 13 T cell receptor beta chains below all came from one sample that was sequenced in a study of cytomegalovirus exposure and HLA in healthy donors. The PCR had 60 Vbeta and 13 Jbeta primers. Assay used: immunoSEQ multiplex PCR; TCRdb lists only in-frame clones, some missing. Of 130,000 or so clones in the sample, 81% are singletons; the top ten hold about 2%. Specimen: PBMCs. These TCRs come from a young man in good health and CMV-seronegative.

This chain uses TRBV6-5 with TRBJ1-2; 11 bases agree with TRBD1. The J segment lost 7 bases and the V segment lost 7 bases, leaving 8 bases of the junction unmatched. Germline CDR1 MNHEY, CDR2 SVGAGI. The CDR3 is made up of 14 amino acids. Written as DNA, the CDR3 is TGTGCCAGCACCCCAGGACAGGGGGCATTTGGCTACACCTTC. Encoded protein: CASTPGQGAFGYTF.

J is TRBJ2-5 and V is TRBV2; TRBD1 is a possible D gene (6 bases). V was trimmed by 0 bases and J by 3 bases, leaving 11 bases between them. CDR3 length equals 15 residues. CDR1 and CDR2 (germline): SNHLY, FYNNEI. DNA of the CDR3: TGTGCCAGCAGTGAAGCGCCGGCAGGGGAAGAGACCCAGTACTTC. Translating it yields CASSEAPAGEETQYF. Looking up the rest from reference TRBV2 and TRBJ2-5 gives the full variable domain: EPEVTQTPSHQVTQMGQEVILRCVPISNHLYFYWYRQILGQKVEFLVSFYNNEISEKSEIFDDQFSVERPDGSNFTLKIRSTKLEDSAMYFCASSEAPAGEETQYFGPGTRLLVL.

This rearrangement joins TRBV7-2 to TRBJ2-1; TRBD2 agrees at 8 bases. Per the germline V gene, CDR1 is SGHTA and CDR2 is FQGNSA. The CDR3 runs 15 residues. The V and J ends lost 3 bases and 6 bases, in that order; junction bases with no gene match: 7. CDR3 DNA sequence: TGTGCCAGCAGCTTCGGGGGGGGGCCCGTCAATGAGCAGTTCTTC. This codes for CASSFGGGPVNEQFF.

The table lists this clone with a few counts. The junction differs from germline at one of its ends, possibly a read error. This chain connects TRBV7-9 to TRBJ2-6; D might be TRBD2 (7 bases). This CDR3 has 17 amino acids. From germline, CDR1 is SEHNR and CDR2 FQNEAQ (reference sequence). The CDR3 reads CSSSLGGGRGGANVLTF. The CDR3 bases are TGTTCCAGCAGCTTAGGGGGTGGGAGGGGTGGGGCCAACGTCCTGACTTTC. Complete variable domain (other parts from reference TRBV7-9 and TRBJ2-6): DTGVSQNPRHKITKRGQNVTFRCDPISEHNRLYWYRQTLGQGPEFLTYFQNEAQLEKSRLLSDRFSAERPKGSFSTLEIQRTEQGDSAMYLCSSSLGGGRGGANVLTFGAGSRLTVL.

V is TRBV7-3 and J is TRBJ2-2, with 9 nucleotides matching TRBD1. J lost 3 bases, V lost 2 bases, and 1 base had no gene match. The CDR3 runs to 15 residues. Germline CDR1 is SGHTA and CDR2 is FQGTGA. The CDR3 loop reads CASSLGTGYTGELFF. Here the CDR3 DNA reads TGTGCCAGCAGCTTAGGGACAGGGTACACCGGGGAGCTGTTTTTT. The full variable domain, in which reference TRBV7-3 and TRBJ2-2 provide the parts outside the CDR3, is GAGVSQTPSNKVTEKGKYVELRCDPISGHTALYWYRQSLGQGPEFLIYFQGTGAADDSGLPNDRFFAVRPEGSVSTLKIQRTERGDSAVYLCASSLGTGYTGELFFGEGSRLTVL.

The gene calls are TRBV18 and TRBJ2-7; 9 nucleotides agree with TRBD2. The CDR3 sequence is 15 residues long. Trimming at V came to 1 base and at J to 4 bases, leaving 5 bases not matched to a gene. Germline CDR1 KGHSH, CDR2 LQKENI. CDR3 nucleotides: TGTGCCAGCTCACCACTAGCGGGGGAACCTTACGAGCAGTACTTC. This sequence encodes CASSPLAGEPYEQYF.

The J gene is TRBJ2-1, the V gene TRBV9, with a weak D call TRBD1 (6 bases). Trimming removed 4 bases from V and 5 bases from J, with 16 bases in between. The CDR3 has 15 residues. The germline V gene encodes CDR1 SGDLS and CDR2 YYNGEE. The CDR3 spells CASSPRTGPDNEQFF. CDR3 sequence (DNA): TGTGCCAGCAGCCCACGTACAGGGCCGGACAATGAGCAGTTCTTC.

The chain recombines TRBV11-2 with TRBJ2-2; possibly TRBD2 for D (5 bases). V was shortened by 2 bases and J by 5 bases, with 18 bases between the two germline ends. Germline-derived CDR1 and CDR2 are SGHAT and FQNNGV. The CDR3 sequence is 17 residues long. The CDR3 DNA is TGTGCCAGCAGCTTAATAAAGAGACGGCGGGTAACCGGGGAGCTGTTTTTT. Protein product: CASSLIKRRRVTGELFF.

This rearrangement joins TRBV4-2 to TRBJ1-1, with 7 nucleotides matching TRBD1. Germline lookup yields CDR1 LGHNA and CDR2 YNFKEQ. CDR3 length equals 14 residues. V dropped 1 base and J dropped 1; count of bases not matched to a gene: 0. The CDR3 DNA sequence: TGTGCCAGCAGCCAAGGGGACAGGAACACTGAAGCTTTCTTT. Protein sequence: CASSQGDRNTEAFF.

The chain has TRBV19 and TRBJ1-1, with unresolved D. This CDR3 spans 13 amino acids. The V gene's germline CDR1 is LNHDA and CDR2 SQIVND (reference sequence). V was shortened by 1 base and J by 2 bases, with 5 bases between the two germline ends. The CDR3 reads CASSIVPNTEAFF. The CDR3 DNA follows: TGTGCCAGTAGTATAGTCCCTAACACTGAAGCTTTCTTT.

This rearrangement joins TRBV29-1 to TRBJ2-5; possible D gene TRBD2, 5 bases. CDR3 size: 13 residues. In germline, CDR1 is SQVTM, CDR2 ANQGSEA. V was clipped by 3 bases and J by 1 base, with 9 bases between them. DNA for the CDR3: TGCAGCGTTGAGAGACTATCCCAAGAGACCCAGTACTTC. Encoded protein: CSVERLSQETQYF.

The V gene is TRBV5-1, the J gene TRBJ2-5; 7 bases fit TRBD1. The V and J ends lost 4 bases and 4 bases, in that order; junction bases with no gene match: 7. The CDR3 extends over 14 amino acids. Germline CDR1 is SGHRS and CDR2 is YFSETQ. CDR3 DNA: TGCGCCAGCAGCGGCCTACAGGGGATAGAGACCCAGTACTTC. The encoded protein is CASSGLQGIETQYF.

This clone has more than one count but fewer than ten. The rearrangement links TRBV4-3 to TRBJ2-5, with 8 bases matching TRBD2. Germline values: CDR1 LGHNA, CDR2 YSLEER. The CDR3 has 17 amino acids. With V trimmed by 1 base and J by 4 bases, 11 bases remained unmatched. CDR3 loop: CASSQVGNGGAGETQYF. Here the CDR3 DNA reads TGCGCCAGCAGCCAAGTTGGGAACGGGGGGGCGGGAGAGACCCAGTACTTC.